These T cell receptor beta chains were read from a single sample in a study of T-cell reconstitution after alpha-beta-depleted transplantation in children. MiXCR, run by TCRdb on the PCR reads, gives a single entry per CDR3 protein. The sample lists about 510,000 distinct CDR3 sequences; over 9.5% were seen once. This specimen was PBMCs, mostly from graft donor cells, taken 180 days after TCRalphabeta/CD19-depleted stem cell transplant. The source of these receptors is a female patient aged 2-10 years who had a stem cell transplant for aplastic anemia, so the T cells may come from the graft donor. CDR3s include the opening cysteine and the closing phenylalanine or tryptophan. D genes are given only for firm matches.

CSARGSGTVPQPQHF | TRBJ1-5 | TRBD1 | TRBV20-1
CASSLDSYTDTQYF | TRBJ2-3 | NA | TRBV5-1
CSAIKGREGNYEQYF | TRBJ2-7 | TRBD2 | TRBV29-1
CASSFNGRDSSYEQYF | TRBJ2-7 | NA | TRBV28
CATSRDPWGATEAFF | TRBJ1-1 | NA | TRBV15
CASSLPSGVRHEQYF | TRBJ2-7 | TRBD2 | TRBV28
CASSELAGDEQYF | TRBJ2-7 | TRBD2 | TRBV12-3/TRBV12-4
CSARGRDIETQYF | TRBJ2-5 | NA | TRBV20-1
CASSSWTGGNGYTF | TRBJ1-2 | TRBD1 | TRBV28
CSVWTGANTGELFF | TRBJ2-2 | TRBD1 | TRBV29-1
CASRRRGSINEQFF | TRBJ2-1 | TRBD2 | TRBV28
CATSDHRLAGAPKNNEQFF | TRBJ2-1 | TRBD2 | TRBV24-1
CASSLLTGGNTGELFF | TRBJ2-2 | TRBD1 | TRBV5-5
CASSAYGERDTQYF | TRBJ2-3 | NA | TRBV6-2/TRBV6-3
CASSYRALNTEAFF | TRBJ1-1 | NA | TRBV2
CASSDGGAEAFF | TRBJ1-1 | NA | TRBV9
CASSSGGWGQPQHF | TRBJ1-5 | TRBD1 | TRBV28
CASGSPDRNPLNNEQFF | TRBJ2-1 | NA | TRBV12-5
CAISERLAGGLFNEQFF | TRBJ2-1 | TRBD2 | TRBV10-3
CTASSGSGGASYGYTF | TRBJ1-2 | TRBD1 | TRBV20-1